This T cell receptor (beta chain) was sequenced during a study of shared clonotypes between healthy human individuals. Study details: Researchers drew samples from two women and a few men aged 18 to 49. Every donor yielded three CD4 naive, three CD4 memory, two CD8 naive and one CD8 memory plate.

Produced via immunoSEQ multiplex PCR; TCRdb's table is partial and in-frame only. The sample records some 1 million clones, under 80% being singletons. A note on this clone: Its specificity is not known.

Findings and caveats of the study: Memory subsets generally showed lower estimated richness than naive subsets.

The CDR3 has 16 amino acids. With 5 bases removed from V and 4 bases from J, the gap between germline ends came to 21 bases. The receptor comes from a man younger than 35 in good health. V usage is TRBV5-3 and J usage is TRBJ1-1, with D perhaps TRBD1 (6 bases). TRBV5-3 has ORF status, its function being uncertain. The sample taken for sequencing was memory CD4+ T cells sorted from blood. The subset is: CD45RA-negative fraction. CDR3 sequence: CARRRTEGDAGTEAFF. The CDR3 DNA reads TGTGCCAGAAGACGCACCGAGGGGGACGCAGGCACTGAAGCTTTCTTT.